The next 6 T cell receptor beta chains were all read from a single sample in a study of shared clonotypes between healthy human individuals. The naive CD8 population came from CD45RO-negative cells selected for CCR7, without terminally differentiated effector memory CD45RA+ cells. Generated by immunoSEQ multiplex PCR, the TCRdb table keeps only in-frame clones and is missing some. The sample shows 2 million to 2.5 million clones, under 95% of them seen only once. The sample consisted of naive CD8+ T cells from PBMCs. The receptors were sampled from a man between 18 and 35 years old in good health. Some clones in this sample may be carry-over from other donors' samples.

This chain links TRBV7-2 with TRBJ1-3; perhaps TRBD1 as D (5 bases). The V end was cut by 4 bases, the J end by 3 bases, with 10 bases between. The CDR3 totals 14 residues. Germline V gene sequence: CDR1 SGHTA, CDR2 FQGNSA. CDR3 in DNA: TGTGCCAGCAGCTCGAGGGGTTTTGGAAACACCATATATTTT. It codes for CASSSRGFGNTIYF.

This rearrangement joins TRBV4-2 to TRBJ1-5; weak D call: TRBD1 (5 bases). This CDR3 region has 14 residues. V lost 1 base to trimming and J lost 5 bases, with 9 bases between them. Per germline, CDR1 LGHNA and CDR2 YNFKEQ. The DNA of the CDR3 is TGTGCCAGCAGCCAAGTTCTGGGGGATCAGCCCCAGCATTTT. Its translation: CASSQVLGDQPQHF.

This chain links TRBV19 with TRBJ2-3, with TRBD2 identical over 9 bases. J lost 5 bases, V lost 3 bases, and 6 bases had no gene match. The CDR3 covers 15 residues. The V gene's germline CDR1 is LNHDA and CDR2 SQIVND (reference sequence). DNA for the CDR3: TGTGCCAGTAGTATTGGGGGACTAGCCGGAGATACGCAGTATTTT. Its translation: CASSIGGLAGDTQYF.

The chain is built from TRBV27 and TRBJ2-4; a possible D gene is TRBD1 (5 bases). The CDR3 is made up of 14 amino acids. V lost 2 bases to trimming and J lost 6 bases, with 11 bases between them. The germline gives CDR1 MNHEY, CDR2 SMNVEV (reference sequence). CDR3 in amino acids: CASSLRGSLNIQYF. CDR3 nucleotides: TGTGCCAGCAGTTTAAGGGGATCATTAAACATTCAGTACTTC.

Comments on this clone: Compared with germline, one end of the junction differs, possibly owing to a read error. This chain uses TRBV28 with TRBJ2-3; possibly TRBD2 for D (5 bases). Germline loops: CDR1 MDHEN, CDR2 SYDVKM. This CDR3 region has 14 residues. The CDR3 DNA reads TGTGCCAGCAGTGGAGAGGCTAGCACCGATACGCAGTATTTT. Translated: CASSGEASTDTQYF.

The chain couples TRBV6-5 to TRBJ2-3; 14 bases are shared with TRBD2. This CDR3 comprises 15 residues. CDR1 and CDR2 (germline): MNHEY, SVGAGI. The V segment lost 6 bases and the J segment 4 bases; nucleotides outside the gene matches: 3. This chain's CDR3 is CASSSGLAGADTQYF. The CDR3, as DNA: TGTGCCAGCAGCTCGGGACTAGCGGGAGCAGATACGCAGTATTTT.